These 2 T cell receptor beta chains were all obtained from the same sample, sequenced in a study of high-grade serous ovarian cancer treatment subgroups. Produced via immunoSEQ multiplex PCR; TCRdb's table is partial and in-frame only. The sample records about 16,000 clones, almost 75% being singletons. Tumor tissue was taken before any definitive surgery or chemotherapy was given. Sequenced: tumor tissue. Receptors originate from a human donor with high-grade serous ovarian cancer.

The V gene is TRBV9, the J gene TRBJ2-1, with 9 bases fitting TRBD2. Germline trimming cut 9 bases from V and 0 bases from J; bases unmatched to any gene: 13. CDR3 length: 17 amino acids. CDR1 and CDR2 (germline): SGDLS, YYNGEE. The CDR3 region is CATERGAGGPSYNEQFF. The CDR3 DNA reads TGTGCCACCGAAAGGGGGGCGGGGGGGCCCTCCTACAATGAGCAGTTCTTC. Full variable domain (missing parts from reference TRBV9 and TRBJ2-1): DSGVTQTPKHLITATGQRVTLRCSPRSGDLSVYWYQQSLDQGLQFLIQYYNGEERAKGNILERFSAQQFPDLHSELNLSSLELGDSALYFCATERGAGGPSYNEQFFGPGTRLTVL.

The rearrangement links TRBV4-1 to TRBJ2-5, with TRBD2 matching 7 bases. Trimming removed 0 bases from V and 0 bases from J; junction bases left unmatched: 7. This CDR3 is 17 amino acids long. Per the germline V gene, CDR1 is MGHRA and CDR2 is YSYEKL. In DNA form, the CDR3 reads TGCGCCAGCAGCCAAGATGGGACTATCACGTACCAAGAGACCCAGTACTTC. It codes for CASSQDGTITYQETQYF.